A single sample is the source of the 28 T cell receptor beta chains below, sequenced in a study of blood T cells in healthy people across ages (dated by TCRdb to between 2015 and 2016). Library creation used 5' RACE. The reads were generated on an Illumina HiSeq 2500. The second PCR ran for roughly 6 to 11 cycles and used a J-beta primer mix along with a sample-barcoded 5' primer. TCRdb applied fastp at Q25 and MiXCR to the public reads, then kept only in-frame beta chains. Here each entry gathers all rows of one CDR3 protein and keeps the most common genes and DNA. This sample holds 1,500,000 or so distinct CDR3 sequences; around 59% were observed only once. The ten largest clones add up to 6.5% to 8.5% of the sample. Sample: blood. These TCRs come from a man between 18 and 29 years old in good health.

CDR3 in amino acids: CASTSTSTGELFF. The CDR3, as DNA: TGTGCCTCAACCTCCACTAGCACCGGGGAGCTGTTTTTT. The chain carries TRBV6-2 or TRBV6-3 and TRBJ2-2, with D possibly matching TRBD2 (5 bases). The CDR3 spans 13 residues. Germline assignment: CDR1 MNHEY and CDR2 SVGEGT. V shed 11 bases and J shed 4 bases, with 14 bases lying between them.

V gene TRBV12-3 or TRBV12-4 combines with J gene TRBJ2-1; 8 bases align to TRBD2. Trimming took 7 bases from V and 6 from J; bases not matched to a gene: 11. The CDR3 is 15 amino acids. The CDR3 is CASNVGAGGINEQFF. The CDR3 DNA is TGTGCCAGCAATGTCGGGGCGGGAGGTATCAATGAGCAGTTCTTC.

The chain is built from TRBV20-1 and TRBJ2-3, with 13 positions matching TRBD2. Per the germline V gene, CDR1 is DFQATT and CDR2 is SNEGSKA (reference sequence). The CDR3 covers 16 residues. The V segment lost 4 bases and the J segment 0 bases; nucleotides outside the gene matches: 4. CDR3 DNA sequence: TGCAGTGCTACGGGACTAGCGGGATCGAGCACAGATACGCAGTATTTT. Its protein is CSATGLAGSSTDTQYF.

V gene TRBV7-9 combines with J gene TRBJ2-1, with D uncertain. CDR1 SEHNR and CDR2 FQNEAQ come from the germline V gene (reference sequence). This CDR3 comprises 15 residues. Between the trimmed V and J ends, which lost 0 bases and 9 bases, there was a span of 15 bases. In DNA form, the CDR3 reads TGTGCCAGCAGCTTAGCGGATAGGGAACTTGGTGAGCAGTTCTTC. Its translation is CASSLADRELGEQFF.

This CDR3 reads CASSQDNFYLYEQYF. As DNA, the CDR3 is TGCGCCAGCAGCCAAGACAACTTTTACCTCTACGAGCAGTACTTC. The chain is built from TRBV4-3 and TRBJ2-7; no reliable D call. The CDR3 is 15 amino acids. Germline V CDR1 and CDR2: LGHNA, YSLEER. Trimming took off 0 bases at V and 3 bases at J, with 12 bases between the two ends.

Many counts were recorded for this clonotype. This CDR3 is CASSLSGTYEQYF. CDR3 DNA: TGTGCCAGCAGCTTATCGGGAACCTACGAGCAGTACTTC. This chain uses TRBV7-2 with TRBJ2-7, with D possibly matching TRBD2 (5 bases). The CDR3 loop spans 13 amino acids. Germline CDR1 is SGHTA and CDR2 is FQGNSA. V lost 2 bases to trimming and J lost 2 bases, with 7 bases between them.

The chain links TRBV12-3 or TRBV12-4 to TRBJ2-7; D not certain. Gene TRBJ2-5 matches the end of the DNA better, so the J call may be wrong. The CDR3 spans 13 residues. The CDR3, as DNA: TGTGCCAGCAGTAAGACGCCGAAAGAGACCCAGTACTTC. It translates to CASSKTPKETQYF.

The chain carries TRBV29-1 and TRBJ2-3, with 7 bases fitting TRBD2. The V gene's germline CDR1 is SQVTM and CDR2 ANQGSEA. CDR3 length equals 16 residues. Trimming at V came to 4 bases and at J to 0 bases, leaving 10 bases not matched to a gene. This CDR3 is CSVGRGGSTSTDTQYF. The CDR3 nucleotides are TGCAGCGTTGGGCGCGGGGGATCAACTAGCACAGATACGCAGTATTTT.

There are a few counts of this clonotype. The chain recombines TRBV25-1 with TRBJ2-7; 9 nucleotides align to TRBD1. This CDR3 contains 14 residues. V lost 4 bases, J lost 0 bases, and 1 base stayed unmatched. Per the germline V gene, CDR1 is MGHDK and CDR2 is SYGVNS. The CDR3 region has the DNA TGTGCCAGCAGTGGGGGACAGGGCTCCTACGAGCAGTACTTC. Its translation: CASSGGQGSYEQYF.

The sample holds one count of this clonotype. V is TRBV7-2 and J is TRBJ2-7; 7 bases are a match to TRBD1. The CDR3 is 14 amino acids. Germline V gene data show CDR1 as SGHTA and CDR2 as FQGNSA. The V gene end was trimmed by 3 bases and the J gene end by 3 bases; junction bases not matched to a gene: 5. CDR3 DNA sequence: TGTGCCAGCAGCTTCGACTCAGGGGGCTACGAGCAGTACTTC. Translating gives CASSFDSGGYEQYF.

The rearrangement joins TRBV14 to TRBJ2-7; TRBD1 agrees at 7 bases. In germline, CDR1 is SGHDN, CDR2 FVKESK. Unmatched junction bases numbered 10, after V lost 1 base and J lost 1 base. There are 17 residues in the CDR3. The CDR3 loop is CASSQGYRGARSYEQYF. The CDR3, as DNA: TGTGCCAGCAGCCAAGGTTACAGGGGAGCCCGTTCCTACGAGCAGTACTTC.

V usage is TRBV7-9 and J usage is TRBJ1-6; TRBD1 might be the D (5 bases). Germline CDR1 reads SEHNR; CDR2 reads FQNEAQ (reference sequence). The CDR3 extends over 13 amino acids. Trimming took off 5 bases at V and 11 bases at J, with 13 bases between the two ends. The CDR3 spells CASSPGYETPLHF. The CDR3 coding sequence is TGTGCCAGCAGCCCAGGGTACGAGACACCCCTCCACTTT.

The rearrangement joins TRBV20-1 to TRBJ2-3; the match to TRBD2 covers 12 bases. The CDR3 sequence is 15 residues long. Germline CDR1 and CDR2: DFQATT and SNEGSKA (reference sequence). V dropped 5 bases and J dropped 1; count of bases not matched to a gene: 4. This chain's CDR3 is CSAPRLAGGTDTQYF. Written as DNA, the CDR3 is TGCAGTGCTCCCAGACTAGCGGGGGGCACAGATACGCAGTATTTT.

In its sample, this clonotype was seen once. The chain couples TRBV29-1 to TRBJ1-6; possibly TRBD1 for D (5 bases). CDR1 and CDR2 from the germline V gene are SQVTM and ANQGSEA. Trimming cost V 4 bases and J 0 bases, with 19 bases left between them. The CDR3 is 18 amino acids. CDR3 DNA sequence: TGCAGCGTTGTACAGGACCCATACCTCAGCTCCTATAATTCACCCCTCCACTTT. The encoded protein is CSVVQDPYLSSYNSPLHF. The full variable domain, its missing parts supplied by reference TRBV29-1 and TRBJ1-6, is SAVISQKPSRDICQRGTSLTIQCQVDSQVTMMFWYRQQPGQSLTLIATANQGSEATYESGFVIDKFPISRPNLTFSTLTVSNMSPEDSSIYLCSVVQDPYLSSYNSPLHFGNGTRLTVT.

This sequence joins TRBV28 and TRBJ2-7; 11 nucleotides align to TRBD1. V trimming: 2 bases; J trimming: 0 bases; junction bases outside the gene matches: 12. From germline, CDR1 is MDHEN and CDR2 SYDVKM. CDR3 size: 19 residues. CDR3 sequence (DNA): TGTGCCAGCAGTTTAAGGTGGGGGACAGGGGGTGGTAGCTCCTACGAGCAGTACTTC. Its protein is CASSLRWGTGGGSSYEQYF.

The chain recombines TRBV10-3 with TRBJ1-1, with D possibly being TRBD1 (5 bases). V was clipped by 0 bases and J by 4 bases, with 9 bases between them. This CDR3 contains 14 residues. Germline V gene data show CDR1 as ENHRY and CDR2 as SYGVKD. CDR3 residues: CAISESPGTTEAFF. As DNA, the CDR3 is TGTGCCATCAGTGAGTCTCCAGGGACCACTGAAGCTTTCTTT.

In this sample, this clonotype turned up a few times. The gene calls are TRBV6-1 and TRBJ2-1; no definite D call. Trimming removed 8 bases from V and 2 bases from J, with 16 bases in between. CDR1 is MNHNS and CDR2 is SASEGT in the germline V gene. The CDR3 is 15 residues long. CDR3 coding DNA: TGTGCCAGCGACGAACAGAGGTTGCCCTACAATGAGCAGTTCTTC. Translating it yields CASDEQRLPYNEQFF.

V gene TRBV11-2 combines with J gene TRBJ1-1; D is uncertain. CDR1 SGHAT and CDR2 FQNNGV come from the germline V gene. The CDR3 has 12 amino acids. The germline V and J ends were trimmed by 7 bases and 1 base, with 7 bases remaining between them. CDR3 loop: CASMGGNTEAFF. CDR3 coding DNA: TGTGCCAGCATGGGCGGGAACACTGAAGCTTTCTTT.

The chain combines TRBV4-3 with TRBJ1-1; D might be TRBD1 (5 bases). Germline loops: CDR1 LGHNA, CDR2 YSLEER. Trimming removed 10 bases at V and 0 bases at J, with 18 bases between. The CDR3 has 15 residues. CDR3 loop: CATQSGHRVNTEAFF. As DNA, the CDR3 is TGCGCCACCCAGTCAGGACACCGCGTGAACACTGAAGCTTTCTTT.

CDR3 in DNA: TGCAGTGCCGCTAGACAGGGAAGGAATGAAAAACTGTTTTTT. Translated: CSAARQGRNEKLFF. The chain joins TRBV20-1 to TRBJ1-4; 7 nucleotides align to TRBD1. V lost 6 bases to trimming and J lost 5 bases; unmatched junction nucleotides: 9. This CDR3 is built from 14 residues. Germline lookup yields CDR1 DFQATT and CDR2 SNEGSKA (reference sequence).

The chain recombines TRBV5-1 with TRBJ2-5; D is undetermined. V lost 1 base and J lost 0, with 7 bases in between. This CDR3 has 14 residues. Germline V gene lookup returns CDR1 SGHRS and CDR2 YFSETQ. CDR3 DNA sequence: TGCGCCAGCAGCTTGTCTTGGAACCAAGAGACCCAGTACTTC. This encodes CASSLSWNQETQYF.

The chain employs TRBV6-5 and TRBJ1-5; maybe TRBD1 (5 bases). This CDR3 comprises 13 residues. Germline V gene lookup returns CDR1 MNHEY and CDR2 SVGAGI. V lost 6 bases and J lost 4, with 10 bases in between. CDR3 sequence: CASRPGENQPQHF. In DNA form, the CDR3 reads TGTGCCAGCAGGCCGGGGGAGAATCAGCCCCAGCATTTT.

The CDR3, as DNA: TGTGCCAGCAACGACAGAACTAACACCGGGGAGCTGTTTTTT. The encoded protein is CASNDRTNTGELFF. The chain couples TRBV6-5 to TRBJ2-2, with a possible D match to TRBD1 (5 bases). The CDR3 covers 14 residues. Per the germline V gene, CDR1 is MNHEY and CDR2 is SVGAGI. Deletions cut 7 bases from V and 2 bases from J, with 11 bases between.

CDR3 bases: TGCGCCAGCAGCTTGGTACCAGCTCAGGAGGAGACCCAGTACTTC. Amino acids: CASSLVPAQEETQYF. This chain uses TRBV5-1 with TRBJ2-5; D call uncertain. Germline-derived CDR1 and CDR2 are SGHRS and YFSETQ. V was clipped by 0 bases and J by 5 bases, with 14 bases between them. This CDR3 region has 15 residues.

This clonotype was recorded a few times. The CDR3 bases are TGTGCCAGCAGCCGAGGACGCTACGAGCAGTACTTC. It translates to CASSRGRYEQYF. V gene TRBV12-3 or TRBV12-4 combines with J gene TRBJ2-7; D is unclear. The CDR3 loop spans 12 amino acids. Trimming took off 6 bases at V and 3 bases at J, with 9 bases between the two ends.

V gene TRBV20-1 combines with J gene TRBJ1-2, with a weak D call TRBD1 (5 bases). This CDR3 has 12 residues. The germline CDR1 and CDR2 sequences are DFQATT and SNEGSKA (reference sequence). V gave up 6 bases and J gave up 6 bases, with 14 bases separating them. CDR3 in DNA: TGCAGTGCCTGGGGACTCCAAAATGGCTACACCTTC. Its protein product is CSAWGLQNGYTF.

In its sample, this clonotype was seen a few times. The chain carries TRBV6-2 or TRBV6-3 and TRBJ2-5; 7 bases are a match to TRBD1. Losses at the gene ends were 6 bases for V and 1 base for J; bases not matched to a gene: 8. The CDR3 runs 15 residues. The germline V gene has CDR1 MNHEY and CDR2 SVGEGT. The CDR3 here is CASSPRRTGQETQYF. The CDR3 DNA follows: TGTGCCAGCAGCCCAAGGAGGACAGGCCAAGAGACCCAGTACTTC.

V and J are TRBV25-1 and TRBJ2-6; D is undetermined. The V end lost 4 bases, the J end lost 0 bases, and 10 bases lay between the germline ends. Germline V gene lookup returns CDR1 MGHDK and CDR2 SYGVNS. The CDR3 is 16 amino acids. This CDR3 is CASSGQVSSGANVLTF. The CDR3 DNA reads as TGTGCCAGCAGTGGCCAGGTTAGCTCTGGGGCCAACGTCCTGACTTTC. The whole variable domain, filled in from reference TRBV25-1 and TRBJ2-6, reads EADIYQTPRYLVIGTGKKITLECSQTMGHDKMYWYQQDPGMELHLIHYSYGVNSTEKGDLSSESTVSRIRTEHFPLTLESARPSHTSQYLCASSGQVSSGANVLTFGAGSRLTVL.